These 16 T cell receptor beta chains were sequenced from one sample in a study of T cells after yellow fever vaccination. TCRdb passed the 5' RACE reads through MiXCR, listing each CDR3 protein once. In the table there are just under 600,000 distinct CDR3 sequences, about 13% of which are singletons. The sample here was PBMCs, taken on the day of the yellow fever booster vaccination. Source of these receptors: a man aged 25-45 years who received the YFV17D yellow fever vaccine.

The table lists this clonotype with many counts. The V gene is TRBV9, the J gene TRBJ2-1; no reliable D call. The CDR3 consists of 15 residues. Germline-derived CDR1 and CDR2 are SGDLS and YYNGEE. V gave up 0 bases and J gave up 3 bases, with 10 bases separating them. For the CDR3, the DNA is TGTGCCAGCAGCGTAGACGCCCTTAGCTACAATGAGCAGTTCTTC. Protein product: CASSVDALSYNEQFF.

At least ten counts were recorded for this clonotype. The rearrangement uses TRBV7-6 and TRBJ2-3; 7 nucleotides align to TRBD2. The CDR3 has 16 amino acids. The trim removed 1 base at V and 1 base at J, leaving 5 bases unmatched. The V gene's germline CDR1 is SGHVS and CDR2 FNYEAQ. The CDR3 DNA sequence: TGTGCCAGCAGCTTAGTTTCTAGCGGACGCACAGATACGCAGTATTTT. Its translation is CASSLVSSGRTDTQYF.

This clonotype was seen ten or more times. The V gene is TRBV5-1, the J gene TRBJ2-1, with 9 bases fitting TRBD2. V was pared by 4 bases and J by 6 bases, with 11 bases of the junction left unmatched. The CDR3 is 16 residues long. CDR1 is SGHRS and CDR2 is YFSETQ in the germline V gene. The CDR3 bases are TGCGCCAGCAGCCTAGGGGCGGGAGGGCCCTCCAATGAGCAGTTCTTC. Translated: CASSLGAGGPSNEQFF.

This rearrangement joins TRBV6-2 or TRBV6-3 to TRBJ1-2; D is uncertain. The CDR3 covers 14 residues. CDR1 is MNHEY, CDR2 SVGEGT, per germline. V was clipped by 6 bases and J by 8 bases, with 19 bases between them. For the CDR3, the DNA is TGTGCCAGCAGCCTCGCAATGGGTCGGGAAGGCTACACCTTC. Translating it yields CASSLAMGREGYTF.

This clonotype was counted between two and nine times. The gene calls are TRBV7-9 and TRBJ2-3; D is uncertain. The CDR3 spans 16 residues. Between the trimmed V and J ends, which lost 5 bases and 1 base, there was a span of 16 bases. Germline V gives CDR1 SEHNR, CDR2 FQNEAQ (reference sequence). This CDR3 is CASSRSVLLRTDTQYF. The CDR3 DNA is TGTGCCAGCAGCCGATCCGTCTTATTACGCACAGATACGCAGTATTTT.

The chain links TRBV29-1 to TRBJ2-1; D not certain. Germline values: CDR1 SQVTM, CDR2 ANQGSEA. The CDR3 has 11 residues. V lost 3 bases and J 7 bases, leaving 7 bases between the germline ends. The CDR3, as DNA: TGCAGCGTTGACCCTTCAAATGAGCAGTTCTTC. It specifies CSVDPSNEQFF.

This clonotype came up a few times. The chain employs TRBV29-1 and TRBJ2-5; D not resolved. Germline CDR1 SQVTM, CDR2 ANQGSEA. The V gene lost 4 bases and the J gene lost 5 bases, with 5 bases spanning the gap. CDR3 length: 10 residues. The CDR3 spells CSVGRETQYF. CDR3 nucleotide sequence: TGCAGCGTTGGGCGGGAGACCCAGTACTTC.

The rearrangement uses TRBV7-8 and TRBJ1-1; D gene ambiguous. Looked up from germline, CDR1 is SGHVS and CDR2 is FQNEAQ. This CDR3 is built from 13 residues. Trimming removed 5 bases at V and 7 bases at J, with 14 bases between. Here the CDR3 DNA reads TGTGCCAGCAGCCCAGGCTCGAGGGTTGAAGCTTTCTTT. This encodes CASSPGSRVEAFF.

The rearrangement joins TRBV7-3 to TRBJ1-1; no clear D gene. This CDR3 has 15 residues. Trimming removed 5 bases at V and 2 bases at J, with 15 bases between. Germline V lookup: CDR1 SGHTA, CDR2 FQGTGA. CDR3 sequence (DNA): TGTGCCAGCAGCCCGCATCCTGGCTCAAACACTGAAGCTTTCTTT. Encoded protein: CASSPHPGSNTEAFF.

This chain joins TRBV12-3 or TRBV12-4 and TRBJ2-3; D gene ambiguous. The CDR3 totals 14 residues. Trimming took off 1 base at V and 2 bases at J, with 7 bases between the two ends. The CDR3 coding sequence is TGTGCCAGCAGTTTAGACTTTACCACAGATACGCAGTATTTT. Protein: CASSLDFTTDTQYF.

The J gene is TRBJ2-6, the V gene TRBV6-2 or TRBV6-3; D is undetermined. There are 16 residues in the CDR3. Germline V CDR1 and CDR2: MNHEY, SVGEGT. V lost 4 bases to trimming and J lost 0 bases, with 10 bases between them. Here the CDR3 reads CASSWTVSSGANVLTF. Here the CDR3 DNA reads TGTGCCAGCAGTTGGACCGTCAGCTCTGGGGCCAACGTCCTGACTTTC.

The chain is built from TRBV20-1 and TRBJ1-2, with 8 nucleotides matching TRBD1. Germline CDR1 reads DFQATT; CDR2 reads SNEGSKA (reference sequence). After removal of 5 bases from V and 3 bases from J, the junction contained 11 bases not matched to a gene. The CDR3 contains 15 residues. CDR3 DNA sequence: TGCAGTGCTGGGGGGGCAGGGGGCGCGGACTATGGCTACACCTTC. Amino acid sequence: CSAGGAGGADYGYTF.

A word on this clonotype: Germline is not matched at one junction end, which may reflect a read error. The gene calls are TRBV9 and TRBJ2-7; 9 bases match TRBD2. The germline gives CDR1 SGDLS, CDR2 YYNGEE. This CDR3 contains 16 residues. CDR3 DNA sequence: TGTGCCAGCAGCTCCCCGGGACTAGCCAATCCACTCCCCTTGACATTC. This encodes CASSSPGLANPLPLTF. The full variable domain, completed using reference TRBV9 and TRBJ2-7, is DSGVTQTPKHLITATGQRVTLRCSPRSGDLSVYWYQQSLDQGLQFLIQYYNGEERAKGNILERFSAQQFPDLHSELNLSSLELGDSALYFCASSSPGLANPLPLTFGPGTRLTVT.

This clonotype was detected only a few times. V usage is TRBV12-3 or TRBV12-4 and J usage is TRBJ2-7; D tentatively fits TRBD1 or TRBD2 (5 bases each). The CDR3 is 16 residues long. The ends were cut back, 3 bases at V and 6 bases at J, with 21 bases in the middle. The CDR3 sequence: CASSLSERGAFGEQYF. The CDR3 DNA reads as TGTGCCAGCAGTTTGTCTGAGAGGGGCGCATTTGGCGAGCAGTACTTC.

This clonotype has just a few counts. The rearrangement uses TRBV5-1 and TRBJ2-1, with D perhaps matching TRBD1 or TRBD2 (5 bases each). The CDR3 spans 17 residues. Germline values: CDR1 SGHRS, CDR2 YFSETQ. Trimming took off 1 base at V and 5 bases at J, with 19 bases between the two ends. The CDR3 DNA follows: TGCGCCAGCAGCTTGATCGTTGGTGGGACCAAAGACAATGAGCAGTTCTTC. Translating it yields CASSLIVGGTKDNEQFF.

The chain carries TRBV7-2 and TRBJ2-3, with a weak D call TRBD2 (6 bases). The CDR3 length is 12 residues. CDR1 SGHTA and CDR2 FQGNSA come from the germline V gene. Trimming removed 5 bases from V and 7 bases from J, with 10 bases in between. In DNA form, the CDR3 reads TGTGCCAGCAGCGCGAGCGGGTATACGCAGTATTTT. It codes for CASSASGYTQYF.